This is a list of T cell receptor beta chains from one sample in a study of spatial heterogeneity in lung cancer. TCRdb ran MiXCR on the 5' RACE reads and lists one entry per CDR3 protein. Here the sample spans some 110,000 distinct CDR3 sequences, 12% being singletons. The material was PBMCs, obtained at follow-up. The origin of the receptors is a male donor with early-stage non-small cell lung cancer. Each CDR3 is given with its conserved first and last residue. A D gene is named only where the DNA matches it firmly. Some rows have no size entry. The others give once, few or many, or a class for an expanded clone.

V,size,J,D,CDR3,DNA
TRBV2,.,TRBJ2-7,.,CASSDPGAPHEQYF,TGTGCCAGCAGTGATCCCGGGGCGCCCCACGAGCAGTACTTC
TRBV10-3,many,TRBJ2-7,.,CAISGDGAIYEQYF,TGTGCCATCAGTGGGGACGGGGCGATCTACGAGCAGTACTTC
TRBV29-1,few,TRBJ1-1,TRBD1,CSVLPGQTNTEAFF,TGCAGCGTTCTTCCGGGACAGACGAACACTGAAGCTTTCTTT
TRBV6-6,few,TRBJ2-1,.,CASSYSKDEQFF,TGTGCCAGCAGTTACTCGAAGGATGAGCAGTTCTTC
TRBV18,.,TRBJ1-1,TRBD1,CASSPRSGGHTEAFF,TGTGCCAGCTCACCACGATCAGGGGGGCACACTGAAGCTTTCTTT
TRBV7-2,many,TRBJ2-1,.,CASSLVYNEQFF,TGTGCCAGCAGCTTAGTGTACAATGAGCAGTTCTTC
TRBV11-1,few,TRBJ1-4,.,CASTTGAPEKLFF,TGTGCCAGTACGACGGGCGCCCCTGAAAAACTGTTTTTT
TRBV10-3,.,TRBJ2-7,TRBD1,CAISEFPGQASSEQYF,TGTGCCATCAGTGAGTTTCCTGGACAGGCATCATCCGAGCAGTACTTC
TRBV5-4,many,TRBJ1-2,TRBD1,CASSSQGAEYGYTF,TGTGCCAGCAGCTCGCAGGGGGCTGAATATGGCTACACCTTC
TRBV7-8,many,TRBJ2-5,.,CASSLANSGAVYF,TGTGCCAGCAGCTTAGCCAACTCCGGGGCGGTGTACTTC
TRBV15,many,TRBJ2-5,.,CATSAKVGPNQETQYF,TGTGCCACCAGCGCAAAGGTGGGCCCGAACCAAGAGACCCAGTACTTC
TRBV6-2/TRBV6-3,many,TRBJ2-1,.,CASKGLRLNNEQFF,TGTGCCAGCAAAGGTCTGCGTCTCAACAATGAGCAGTTCTTC
TRBV28,.,TRBJ2-7,.,CASSSVTYEQYF,TGTGCCAGCAGTTCCGTCACCTACGAGCAGTACTTC
TRBV7-3,few,TRBJ1-5,TRBD1,CASSLTPDREDQPQHF,TGTGCCAGCAGCTTAACGCCGGACAGGGAGGATCAGCCCCAGCATTTT
TRBV5-1,few,TRBJ2-3,.,CASSPGGTASTDTQYF,TGCGCCAGCAGCCCTGGTGGGACCGCGAGCACAGATACGCAGTATTTT
TRBV7-9,.,TRBJ1-2,.,CASSSMSANYGYTF,TGTGCCAGCAGCTCTATGTCGGCCAACTATGGCTACACCTTC
TRBV28,.,TRBJ2-1,TRBD1,CASSSTTGTGGLFEQFF,TGTGCCAGCAGTTCGACTACCGGGACAGGGGGTTTATTTGAGCAGTTCTTC
TRBV10-3,.,TRBJ2-6,TRBD2,CAIETSGEPGANVLTF,TGTGCCATCGAGACTAGCGGGGAACCCGGGGCCAACGTCCTGACTTTC
TRBV2,.,TRBJ2-1,.,CATGPVWEQFF,TGTGCCACCGGGCCGGTTTGGGAGCAGTTCTTC
TRBV10-2,many,TRBJ2-3,.,CASSSGSSTDTQYF,TGCGCCAGCAGTAGCGGGTCCAGCACAGATACGCAGTATTTT
TRBV9,.,TRBJ2-5,TRBD2,CASTPGLAGRETQYF,TGTGCCAGCACCCCCGGACTAGCGGGGCGAGAGACCCAGTACTTC
TRBV5-1,.,TRBJ2-7,.,CASSLLAGSYEQYF,TGCGCCAGCAGCTTGTTGGCTGGCTCCTACGAGCAGTACTTC
TRBV7-9,.,TRBJ2-7,.,CAGSLGGGASYEQYF,TGTGCCGGCAGCTTAGGCGGAGGGGCCAGCTACGAGCAGTACTTC
TRBV10-3,.,TRBJ1-4,.,CAIRETAGGEKLFF,TGTGCCATCAGGGAGACAGCCGGTGGGGAAAAACTGTTTTTT
TRBV9,few,TRBJ1-1,.,CASSPQTEEAFF,TGTGCCAGCAGCCCGCAGACGGAAGAAGCTTTCTTT
TRBV6-6,few,TRBJ2-7,.,CASSPGNREQYF,TGTGCCAGCAGTCCCGGGAATCGGGAGCAGTACTTC
TRBV4-2,.,TRBJ2-7,.,CASSKSTFMSYEQYF,TGTGCCAGCAGTAAATCCACTTTCATGTCCTACGAGCAGTACTTC
TRBV9,few,TRBJ2-3,.,CASSVALADTQYF,TGTGCCAGCAGCGTAGCTCTAGCAGATACGCAGTATTTT
TRBV4-1,many,TRBJ1-2,.,CASRRGISDRANYGYTF,TGCGCCAGCAGGAGGGGAATCTCAGATCGCGCTAACTATGGCTACACCTTC
TRBV2,.,TRBJ1-2,.,CASTLENNYGYTF,TGTGCCAGCACTCTTGAGAATAACTATGGCTACACCTTC
TRBV20-1,few,TRBJ1-2,.,CSARTPGGYGYTF,TGCAGTGCTAGAACACCCGGAGGGTATGGCTACACCTTC
TRBV4-2,many,TRBJ2-2,.,CASSQALTNTGELFF,TGTGCCAGCAGCCAAGCCCTTACTAACACCGGGGAGCTGTTTTTT
TRBV18,few,TRBJ1-1,.,CASSPPGSNTEAFF,TGTGCCAGCTCACCACCGGGGAGCAACACTGAAGCTTTCTTT
TRBV29-1,many,TRBJ2-7,.,CSAAHSYEQYF,TGCAGCGCAGCGCACTCCTACGAGCAGTACTTC
TRBV12-3/TRBV12-4,.,TRBJ2-7,.,CACRTGLRYEQYF,TGTGCCTGCAGAACGGGACTCCGCTACGAGCAGTACTTC
TRBV19,.,TRBJ1-5,.,CASSIGDRGNQPQHF,TGTGCCAGTAGTATAGGAGACAGAGGCAATCAGCCCCAGCATTTT
TRBV20-1,many,TRBJ1-2,TRBD1,CSARPPRTGDGYTF,TGCAGTGCTAGACCGCCACGGACAGGGGACGGCTACACCTTC